What follows are 3 T cell receptor beta chains derived from one specimen sequenced in a study of beta chain features in type 1 diabetes (dated by TCRdb to the late 2010s). To prepare the library, the immunoSEQ multiplex PCR assay was applied. The entire amount of isolated RNA was reverse transcribed using the High Capacity cDNA Reverse Transcription Kit, so the sequenced TCRB transcripts were expressed ones. What TCRdb holds here is the immuneACCESS table cut down to in-frame rearrangements. Part of the clones is not present; checked against another copy, under half of the missing clones reflect an unresolved V gene, and the others are unexplained. This sample has under 400,000 clones in its table, and around 12% of those were observed once. Roughly 0.017% of the sample belongs to the ten largest clones. The specimen was naive CD4+ T cells from blood. This sample's cell subset or site label indicates: true naive CD4+ T cells. The receptors stem from a man between 18 and 35 years old in good health.

The genes are TRBV7-3 and TRBJ2-1, with TRBD1 identical over 9 bases. The V gene end was trimmed by 2 bases and the J gene end by 7 bases; junction bases not matched to a gene: 12. The CDR3 loop spans 17 amino acids. Germline loops: CDR1 SGHTA, CDR2 FQGTGA. CDR3 sequence: CASSLLLSGQGLNEQFF. DNA for the CDR3: TGTGCCAGCAGCTTATTACTTAGTGGACAGGGGTTAAATGAGCAGTTCTTC. Using reference TRBV7-3 and TRBJ2-1 for the parts outside the CDR3, the full variable domain is GAGVSQTPSNKVTEKGKYVELRCDPISGHTALYWYRQSLGQGPEFLIYFQGTGAADDSGLPNDRFFAVRPEGSVSTLKIQRTERGDSAVYLCASSLLLSGQGLNEQFFGPGTRLTVL.

The gene calls are TRBV27 and TRBJ2-7; tentatively, D is TRBD2 (5 bases). V was pared by 6 bases and J by 6 bases, with 15 bases between. Germline V gene lookup returns CDR1 MNHEY and CDR2 SMNVEV (reference sequence). The CDR3 has 13 amino acids. The CDR3 sequence is CASSRTGFAEQYF. The CDR3, as DNA: TGTGCCAGCAGCCGGACGGGGTTTGCCGAGCAGTACTTC.

The table lists this clone with a few counts. The chain uses TRBV9 and TRBJ2-3; TRBD2 matches at 7 bases. V trimming: 4 bases; J trimming: 0 bases; junction bases outside the gene matches: 8. Germline CDR1 is SGDLS and CDR2 is YYNGEE. CDR3 size: 16 residues. CDR3 sequence (DNA): TGTGCCAGCAGCCCCCGAGGTAGCGGGAGCACAGATACGCAGTATTTT. This codes for CASSPRGSGSTDTQYF.